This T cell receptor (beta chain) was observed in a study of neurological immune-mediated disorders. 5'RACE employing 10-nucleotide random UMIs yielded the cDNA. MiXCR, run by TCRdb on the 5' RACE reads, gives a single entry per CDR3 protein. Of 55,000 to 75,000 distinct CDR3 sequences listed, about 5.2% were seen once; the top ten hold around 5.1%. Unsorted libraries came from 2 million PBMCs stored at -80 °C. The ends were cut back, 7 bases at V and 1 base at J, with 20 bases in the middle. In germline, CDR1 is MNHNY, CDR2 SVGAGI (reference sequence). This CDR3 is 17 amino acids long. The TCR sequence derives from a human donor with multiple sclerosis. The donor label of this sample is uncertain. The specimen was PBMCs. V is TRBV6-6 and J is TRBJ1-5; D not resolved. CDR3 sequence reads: CASTARRQARSNQPQHF. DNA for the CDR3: TGTGCCAGCACCGCCCGCCGCCAGGCCCGGAGCAATCAGCCCCAGCATTTT.